This T cell receptor (beta chain) was obtained from a study of post-analysis software for immune sequencing data (dated by TCRdb to the mid-2010s). With respect to the entire study: Relapsing-remitting, secondary progressive and progressive-relapsing multiple sclerosis were recorded as disease courses, and subtype annotation was lacking for some patients. The patient repertoires were set against about 12 previously published healthy control repertoires from donors whose ages ranged from about 6 to 25 years. A subset of samples was prepared in parallel using single-end sample barcoding, then pooled and co-amplified after Illumina adapter ligation. Broad study findings and their caveats: When samples were clustered directly using the F measure, samples prepared in the same batch co-clustered strongly, which prompted a batch-effect correction. The multiple sclerosis patient group was slightly younger than the control group. Significantly lower normalized Chao1 diversity was found in multiple sclerosis patients than in controls, suggesting substantial peripheral T-cell clonal expansion. Patients showed significantly higher frequencies than controls for a handful of TRBV segments, among them TRBV5-6, TRBV5-1 and TRBV20-1.

To demonstrate the VDJtools post-analysis software, TCR beta repertoires were profiled from the peripheral blood of about 13 young patients with multiple sclerosis. The patients with multiple sclerosis were children and adolescents between about 6 and 17 years of age. The library was generated by PCR. Sequencing instrument: Illumina HiSeq 2500. To reduce PCR and sequencing biases, unique molecular identifiers were built into the TCR beta cDNA libraries. Per 1 to 10 million input T cells, approximately 500,000 cDNA molecules were obtained, such that each molecule approximated one T cell. The same protocol used for the earlier healthy control dataset was applied to prepare and sequence the patient libraries. Samples belonging to the same batch were prepared together, multiplexed and sequenced on a shared HiSeq lane. In the paper's pipeline: MIGEC handled the raw barcoded reads, throwing out single-read molecular identifier groups before consensus assembly and CDR3 extraction. VDJtools was used for post-analysis of the clonotype tables, and diversity was normalized by down-sampling every dataset to the size of the smallest sample. In repertoire overlap clustering, CDR3 amino acid sequences, but not nucleotide sequences, were matched to correct batch-related cross-sample contamination. TCRdb redid the processing of the public reads, applying fastp at Q25 and MiXCR, and retained in-frame beta chains. Rows matching on CDR3 protein sequence are summarized as one entry with the most common DNA and genes. For this entry, the V and J calls and clone size follow TCRdb and not the study's own pipeline. Here the sample has roughly 730,000 distinct CDR3 sequences; roughly 27% occur a single time. The top ten clonotypes cover about 0.5% of the sample.

On this clonotype: The antigen it recognizes is unknown. The record has no base qualities; no much larger clone is one base away.

Taken from the germline V gene (reference sequence), the CDR1 and CDR2 loops are PRHDT and FYEKMQ. Ends trimmed: V by 6 bases, J by 0 bases; bases unmatched to a gene: 7. The CDR3 runs 16 residues from the cysteine to the phenylalanine. Just the 48-base CDR3 DNA is kept, in frame starting at base 1. The V and J segments used are TRBV13 and TRBJ2-1; the junction holds 8 bases that match TRBD1. The sample consisted of blood. This TCR was sampled from a girl aged 5-17 years with multiple sclerosis. Read as DNA, the sequence is TGTGCCAGCAGTCAGGGGGCGGAGACCTCCTACAATGAGCAGTTCTTC. Translation gives CASSQGAETSYNEQFF.